Below, 27 T cell receptor beta chains from the same sample are listed, as sequenced in a study of cytomegalovirus exposure and HLA in healthy donors. Primers: 60 Vbeta forward and 13 Jbeta reverse. Method: immunoSEQ multiplex PCR; TCRdb's copy keeps in-frame clones and lacks some. The table has fewer than 200,000 clones, roughly a tenth seen once; the top ten hold less than 1.5%. Specimen: PBMCs. The receptor source for this set is a woman aged 30 to 39 in good health and CMV-seropositive.

This clone was observed a few times. This chain connects TRBV19 to TRBJ1-5; no clear D gene. Germline CDR1 is LNHDA and CDR2 is SQIVND (reference sequence). Between the trimmed V and J ends, which lost 6 bases and 0 bases, there was a span of 18 bases. This CDR3 is 17 amino acids long. This CDR3 is CASRVRGYNNSNQPQHF. The CDR3, as DNA: TGTGCCAGTAGGGTTCGGGGATATAATAATAGCAATCAGCCCCAGCATTTT.

The rearrangement joins TRBV9 to TRBJ2-7, with no clear D. The CDR3 runs to 16 residues. Germline CDR1 and CDR2: SGDLS and YYNGEE. V was cut by 1 base and J by 2 bases, with 16 bases left in between. Here the CDR3 reads CASSVLSGLKTYEQYF. CDR3 nucleotide sequence: TGTGCCAGCAGCGTACTTTCAGGTCTCAAGACCTACGAGCAGTACTTC.

In its sample, this clone was seen once. The chain combines TRBV27 with TRBJ1-2; D unclear. Germline V CDR1 and CDR2: MNHEY, SMNVEV (reference sequence). The length of the CDR3 is 14 residues. The V and J ends lost 5 bases and 8 bases respectively, with 18 bases between them. The CDR3 nucleotides are TGTGCCAGCAGTCCTTTAGCTGATTATATCGGCTACACCTTC. Protein sequence: CASSPLADYIGYTF.

The J gene is TRBJ1-1, the V gene TRBV6-5, with 10 nucleotides matching TRBD1. The CDR3 runs 15 residues. The germline CDR1 and CDR2 sequences are MNHEY and SVGAGI. V lost 2 bases and J lost 2; bases outside the gene matches: 2. This CDR3 reads CASSYPTGGNTEAFF. The DNA of the CDR3 is TGTGCCAGCAGTTACCCGACAGGGGGCAACACTGAAGCTTTCTTT.

This clone was seen more than once but under ten times. The chain joins TRBV6-5 to TRBJ2-7, with 10 bases lining up with TRBD2. V dropped 4 bases and J dropped 4; count of bases not matched to a gene: 7. CDR1 and CDR2 (germline): MNHEY, SVGAGI. CDR3 length equals 15 residues. CDR3 coding DNA: TGTGCCAGCAGTTCAGCGGGAGGGGGCCGGTACGAGCAGTACTTC. Its protein is CASSSAGGGRYEQYF.

The CDR3 sequence is CASSFEPHPQKLFF. As DNA, the CDR3 is TGTGCCAGCAGTTTTGAGCCTCATCCCCAAAAACTGTTTTTT. The genes are TRBV27 and TRBJ1-4; D ambiguous. Trimming stripped 3 bases from V and 9 bases from J, with 14 bases between. Germline V gene lookup returns CDR1 MNHEY and CDR2 SMNVEV (reference sequence). The CDR3 is 14 amino acids.

The V and J genes are TRBV5-4 and TRBJ2-7; 7 positions match TRBD2. The CDR3 covers 12 residues. The germline CDR1 and CDR2 sequences are SGHNT and YYREEE (reference sequence). Trimming took 4 bases from V and 9 from J; bases not matched to a gene: 7. DNA for the CDR3: TGTGCCAGCAGCCAGGGAGGGAGCGGGCAGTACTTC. It yields the protein CASSQGGSGQYF.

This clone was observed a handful of times. The rearrangement joins TRBV2 to TRBJ2-7; no clear D. From germline, CDR1 is SNHLY and CDR2 FYNNEI. The CDR3 covers 13 residues. V lost 3 bases, J lost 3 bases, and 9 bases lay in between. CDR3 in DNA: TGTGCCAGCAGTGACAACGGAGTCTACGAGCAGTACTTC. Translated, it gives CASSDNGVYEQYF.

This clone was detected a few times. V is TRBV7-9 and J is TRBJ1-1; 9 bases match TRBD1. V lost 5 bases to trimming and J lost 5 bases; unmatched junction nucleotides: 9. The CDR3 totals 15 residues. CDR1 SEHNR and CDR2 FQNEAQ come from the germline V gene (reference sequence). The CDR3, as DNA: TGTGCCAGCAGCCCTCGACAGGGGGGACTAACTGAAGCTTTCTTT. Translating it yields CASSPRQGGLTEAFF. The full variable domain, completed using reference TRBV7-9 and TRBJ1-1, is DTGVSQNPRHKITKRGQNVTFRCDPISEHNRLYWYRQTLGQGPEFLTYFQNEAQLEKSRLLSDRFSAERPKGSFSTLEIQRTEQGDSAMYLCASSPRQGGLTEAFFGQGTRLTVV.

V is TRBV5-4 and J is TRBJ2-4, with D possibly matching TRBD2 (5 bases). Germline V lookup: CDR1 SGHNT, CDR2 YYREEE (reference sequence). The CDR3 is made up of 13 amino acids. Trimming removed 4 bases at V and 3 bases at J, with 8 bases between. The CDR3 DNA sequence: TGTGCCAGCAGCCGCGAGGGCAAAAACATTCAGTACTTC. Translation: CASSREGKNIQYF.

A few counts support this clone. This rearrangement joins TRBV11-2 to TRBJ2-5; D is perhaps TRBD1 (6 bases). Germline CDR1 reads SGHAT; CDR2 reads FQNNGV. V lost 4 bases, J lost 5 bases, and 17 bases lay in between. CDR3 length: 15 residues. The CDR3 DNA follows: TGTGCCAGCAGCTCCAACGGACAGATTAAGGAGACCCAGTACTTC. As protein: CASSSNGQIKETQYF.

This clone was counted between two and nine times. One end of the junction does not line up with germline, which may come from a read error. V gene TRBV7-8 combines with J gene TRBJ2-7; maybe TRBD1 (6 bases). The CDR3 has 15 amino acids. In germline, CDR1 is SGHVS, CDR2 FQNEAQ. The CDR3 sequence: CASSKSGHPSYEKYF. The DNA for the CDR3 is TGTGCCAGCAGCAAATCGGGACATCCCTCATACGAGAAGTACTTT.

This clone was counted only a few times. The gene calls are TRBV30 and TRBJ1-1; TRBD1 is a possible D gene (6 bases). The ends were cut back, 7 bases at V and 1 base at J, with 16 bases in the middle. The CDR3 runs 14 residues. Germline V gene sequence: CDR1 GTSNPN, CDR2 SVGIG (reference sequence). The CDR3 coding sequence is TGTGCCTTAAAACCGGGACATCGGAACACTGAAGCTTTCTTT. Translation gives CALKPGHRNTEAFF.

This clone has a handful of counts. The chain employs TRBV9 and TRBJ2-1; 8 nucleotides match TRBD2. Germline CDR1 SGDLS, CDR2 YYNGEE. The CDR3 is made up of 14 amino acids. V trimming: 7 bases; J trimming: 6 bases; junction bases outside the gene matches: 9. The CDR3 DNA sequence: TGTGCCAGCGGGGTGCTAGCGGGTTTCAATGAGCAGTTCTTC. Protein product: CASGVLAGFNEQFF.

This chain links TRBV4-1 with TRBJ2-2; a weak D match, TRBD2 (7 bases). V gave up 6 bases and J gave up 4 bases, with 9 bases separating them. The CDR3 is made up of 13 amino acids. Germline V gene lookup returns CDR1 MGHRA and CDR2 YSYEKL. CDR3 coding DNA: TGCGCCAGCAGGAGGGGGGGCACCGGGGAGCTGTTTTTT. Residues: CASRRGGTGELFF.

This clone was observed a few times. CDR3 in amino acids: CASSSLVDGPLDKNIQYF. The CDR3 DNA is TGTGCCAGCAGCTCCCTCGTTGATGGGCCTTTGGACAAAAACATTCAGTACTTC. The gene calls are TRBV7-6 and TRBJ2-4; no clear D gene. Trimming removed 4 bases from V and 3 bases from J, with 22 bases in between. This CDR3 has 18 residues. CDR1 is SGHVS, CDR2 FNYEAQ, per germline.

The rearrangement uses TRBV10-1 and TRBJ2-7; 7 bases are shared with TRBD2. From germline, CDR1 is WNHNN and CDR2 SYGVQD (reference sequence). The CDR3 loop spans 15 amino acids. V shed 6 bases and J 0 bases; nucleotides not matched to a gene: 8. Here the CDR3 DNA reads TGCGCCAGCAGCGCCGGGGGGAGTCTCTCCTACGAGCAGTACTTC. Translated: CASSAGGSLSYEQYF.

This clone was counted a few times. The chain uses TRBV10-2 and TRBJ2-5; maybe TRBD2 (6 bases). The CDR3 is 16 residues long. Germline CDR1 WSHSY, CDR2 SAAADI. V gave up 2 bases and J gave up 1 base, with 14 bases separating them. CDR3 sequence reads: CASSERIADGQETQYF. The CDR3 DNA reads as TGCGCCAGCAGTGAGAGAATAGCGGACGGCCAAGAGACCCAGTACTTC.

Concerning this clone itself: One end of the junction is discordant with germline, which a read error may explain. This chain joins TRBV30 and TRBJ2-5, with 8 positions matching TRBD2. Germline V gene sequence: CDR1 GTSNPN, CDR2 SVGIG (reference sequence). The CDR3 runs 13 residues. The CDR3 nucleotides read TGTGCCCGGAGTGGTTCGGGAGGGGAGACCCAGTACTTC. Protein: CARSGSGGETQYF.

J is TRBJ2-3 and V is TRBV2; TRBD2 agrees at 11 bases. The CDR3 sequence is 15 residues long. Germline V lookup: CDR1 SNHLY, CDR2 FYNNEI. Trimming at V came to 8 bases and at J to 2 bases, leaving 6 bases not matched to a gene. CDR3 bases: TGTGCCAGCTCGGGACTAGCGGCATACACAGATACGCAGTATTTT. Residues: CASSGLAAYTDTQYF.

V is TRBV4-1 and J is TRBJ2-7, with D uncertain. From germline, CDR1 is MGHRA and CDR2 YSYEKL. CDR3 size: 17 residues. V was pared by 0 bases and J by 2 bases, with 17 bases between. Here the CDR3 DNA reads TGCGCCAGCAGCCAAGAGTTACCGATCCAGTCAGCCTACGAGCAGTACTTC. Protein: CASSQELPIQSAYEQYF.

The chain links TRBV27 to TRBJ2-1; D not resolved. Germline CDR1 is MNHEY and CDR2 is SMNVEV (reference sequence). V lost 2 bases and J 9 bases, leaving 17 bases between the germline ends. CDR3 size: 15 residues. The CDR3 sequence: CASSLSPDLPAEQFF. CDR3 sequence (DNA): TGTGCCAGCAGTTTAAGTCCCGACTTGCCGGCTGAGCAGTTCTTC.

The CDR3 DNA reads TGTGCCGTCGATAGGGGAGGGCGAGAGACCCAGTACTTC. This codes for CAVDRGGRETQYF. This rearrangement joins TRBV7-8 to TRBJ2-5; the match to TRBD2 covers 7 bases. The length of the CDR3 is 13 residues. With 11 bases clipped from V and 4 bases from J, the junction kept 10 bases outside the gene matches. Germline lookup yields CDR1 SGHVS and CDR2 FQNEAQ. The variable domain in full, completed from reference TRBV7-8 and TRBJ2-5, reads GAGVSQSPRYKVAKRGQDVALRCDPISGHVSLFWYQQALGQGPEFLTYFQNEAQLDKSGLPSDRFFAERPEGSVSTLKIQRTQQEDSAVYLCAVDRGGRETQYFGPGTRLLVL.

V gene TRBV4-1 combines with J gene TRBJ2-7, with TRBD2 as a possible D gene (6 bases). This CDR3 is 12 amino acids long. V was pared by 4 bases and J by 7 bases, with 11 bases between. Looked up from germline, CDR1 is MGHRA and CDR2 is YSYEKL. CDR3 DNA: TGCGCCAGCAGCCGGGGGGATTGGGAGCAGTACTTC. Residues: CASSRGDWEQYF.

The table lists this clone with a few counts. At one end the junction does not follow the germline gene, possibly because of a read error. The chain is built from TRBV5-4 and TRBJ2-3; 10 nucleotides align to TRBD1. The CDR3 is 16 residues long. The germline CDR1 and CDR2 sequences are SGHNT and YYREEE (reference sequence). The CDR3 region is CASSSRQGAISDAQYF. The CDR3 region has the DNA TGTGCCAGCAGCTCCCGACAGGGGGCAATATCAGATGCGCAGTATTTT.

The J gene is TRBJ2-4, the V gene TRBV2; D is unresolved. V lost 3 bases and J 0 bases, leaving 3 bases between the germline ends. CDR3 size: 13 residues. CDR1 SNHLY and CDR2 FYNNEI come from the germline V gene. CDR3 in DNA: TGTGCCAGCAGTGATATAGCCAAAAACATTCAGTACTTC. Amino acids: CASSDIAKNIQYF.

This clone was observed a handful of times. This CDR3 reads CSVGRGGTGGNEKLFF. In DNA form, the CDR3 reads TGCAGCGTTGGGCGGGGGGGGACGGGGGGTAATGAAAAACTGTTTTTT. This chain links TRBV29-1 with TRBJ1-4, with TRBD1 as a possible D gene (5 bases). Trimming cost V 4 bases and J 4 bases, with 19 bases left between them. The germline V gene encodes CDR1 SQVTM and CDR2 ANQGSEA. The CDR3 has 16 residues.